This T cell receptor beta chain was identified during a study of siplizumab effects on memory and regulatory T cells. The assay was immunoSEQ multiplex PCR, and TCRdb's table has in-frame clones only and misses some. This table holds 100,000 or so clones, about 90% found once. The CDR3 loop spans 14 amino acids. The junction had 7 bases not matched to a gene; V was cut back by 4 bases and J by 9 bases. The germline V gene has CDR1 LNHDA and CDR2 SQIVND (reference sequence). This rearrangement joins TRBV19 to TRBJ2-1; TRBD2 agrees at 9 bases. Sequencing used Tregs sorted from blood. The receptor's source is a human donor in good health. The DNA for the CDR3 is TGTGCCAGTAGTACCAGCGGGGGGATGGGTGAGCAGTTCTTC. Translating gives CASSTSGGMGEQFF. The whole variable domain, filled in from reference TRBV19 and TRBJ2-1, reads DGGITQSPKYLFRKEGQNVTLSCEQNLNHDAMYWYRQDPGQGLRLIYYSQIVNDFQKGDIAEGYSVSREKKESFPLTVTSAQKNPTAFYLCASSTSGGMGEQFFGPGTRLTVL.